This record covers a single T cell receptor (beta chain). What it binds is not known. The data derive from a study of CD8 T cells in ankylosing spondylitis. Study-level points and caveats: Fewer than ten highly homologous variants made up a TCR beta motif, and this motif appeared characteristic of ankylosing spondylitis blood.

The CDR3 length is 14 residues. Germline assignment: CDR1 MNHNS and CDR2 SASEGT. Trimming stripped 7 bases from V and 7 bases from J, with 19 bases between. In TCRdb, the 5' RACE reads were re-called with MiXCR into one record per CDR3 protein. This repertoire shows some 840,000 distinct CDR3 sequences, roughly 12% found once; its top ten account for more than 0.5%. The sample comprised blood, either unsorted or a sorted T cell fraction (not recorded which). The TCR was taken from a male donor with ankylosing spondylitis. The chain links TRBV6-1 to TRBJ2-5, with D possibly matching TRBD2 (5 bases). CDR3 bases: TGTGCCAGCACCACGTGGGTTGGGAGTGGGACCCAGTACTTC. It translates to CASTTWVGSGTQYF.